The 30 T cell receptor beta chains given below trace back to one sample, sequenced in a study of shared clonotypes between healthy human individuals. Method: immunoSEQ multiplex PCR; TCRdb's copy keeps in-frame clones and lacks some. Of fewer than 2.5 million clones in the sample, under 95% are singletons; the top ten hold about 0.39%. The sample comprised naive CD4+ T cells from PBMCs. Specified subset: CD45RA+ positively selected. The receptors were sampled from a man aged 18 to 30 in good health. Some clones in this sample may be carry-over from other donors' samples.

The genes are TRBV27 and TRBJ2-1; D might be TRBD2 (6 bases). Trimming stripped 3 bases from V and 6 bases from J, with 18 bases between. CDR3 length equals 16 residues. Germline CDR1 reads MNHEY; CDR2 reads SMNVEV (reference sequence). For the CDR3, the DNA is TGTGCCAGCAGTTTCCCTCGGGGGACCAATCTCAATGAGCAGTTCTTC. Its translation is CASSFPRGTNLNEQFF.

The rearrangement joins TRBV7-2 to TRBJ2-7, with D uncertain. The V gene's germline CDR1 is SGHTA and CDR2 FQGNSA. Trimming removed 0 bases from V and 6 bases from J, with 15 bases in between. The CDR3 sequence is 15 residues long. CDR3 nucleotides: TGTGCCAGCAGCTTAGCGCTGGGGTATCCTCGCGAGCAGTACTTC. As protein: CASSLALGYPREQYF. Filled out from reference TRBV7-2 and TRBJ2-7, the complete variable domain reads GAGVSQSPSNKVTEKGKDVELRCDPISGHTALYWYRQSLGQGLEFLIYFQGNSAPDKSGLPSDRFSAERTGGSVSTLTIQRTQQEDSAVYLCASSLALGYPREQYFGPGTRLTVT.

This clone was detected once. The rearrangement joins TRBV5-1 to TRBJ2-7, with 7 bases lining up with TRBD1. V lost 1 base and J lost 3; bases outside the gene matches: 7. Germline assignment: CDR1 SGHRS and CDR2 YFSETQ. This CDR3 comprises 15 residues. The CDR3 nucleotides are TGCGCCAGCAGCTTGATGGACAGGAACGTCTACGAGCAGTACTTC. This encodes CASSLMDRNVYEQYF.

The CDR3 reads CASSVGGLLAGGINVNEQFF. The DNA of the CDR3 is TGTGCCAGCAGCGTAGGAGGCTTGCTAGCGGGAGGGATTAATGTAAATGAGCAGTTCTTC. The V gene is TRBV9, the J gene TRBJ2-1, with 12 bases that match TRBD2. Germline CDR1 is SGDLS and CDR2 is YYNGEE. V was pared by 0 bases and J by 7 bases, with 17 bases of the junction left unmatched. CDR3 length: 20 amino acids.

The chain links TRBV5-1 to TRBJ2-2, with 9 bases aligning to TRBD2. V dropped 5 bases and J dropped 5; count of bases not matched to a gene: 7. Germline V gene lookup returns CDR1 SGHRS and CDR2 YFSETQ. This CDR3 contains 15 residues. This chain's CDR3 is CASSSGRINTGELFF. The CDR3 region has the DNA TGCGCCAGCAGTAGCGGGAGAATAAATACCGGGGAGCTGTTTTTT.

The rearrangement links TRBV7-3 to TRBJ1-1; no clear D gene. CDR3 size: 13 residues. V was clipped by 4 bases and J by 8 bases, with 14 bases between them. Germline V lookup: CDR1 SGHTA, CDR2 FQGTGA. The CDR3 nucleotides are TGTGCCAGCAGCTACGCGGGGTGGGAGGAAGCTTTCTTT. This codes for CASSYAGWEEAFF.

The chain uses TRBV5-1 and TRBJ2-1; 8 positions agree with TRBD2. This CDR3 is 16 amino acids long. V was clipped by 7 bases and J by 6 bases; unmatched bases: 15. Germline assignment: CDR1 SGHRS and CDR2 YFSETQ. CDR3 nucleotides: TGCGCCAGCTCAAGATCCCTAGCGGGCGAATCCAATGAGCAGTTCTTC. This encodes CASSRSLAGESNEQFF.

The chain joins TRBV2 to TRBJ2-1; D possibly corresponds to TRBD1 (6 bases). Germline V gene sequence: CDR1 SNHLY, CDR2 FYNNEI. The CDR3 totals 14 residues. Trimming took 6 bases from V and 9 from J, leaving 18 bases between them. The CDR3 here is CASRGTRGAGEQFF. The CDR3 region has the DNA TGTGCCAGCAGAGGGACCAGGGGCGCCGGTGAGCAGTTCTTC.

The J gene is TRBJ1-2, the V gene TRBV10-3; no firm D call. V was clipped by 4 bases and J by 7 bases, with 10 bases between them. Germline values: CDR1 ENHRY, CDR2 SYGVKD. This CDR3 comprises 12 residues. Written as DNA, the CDR3 is TGTGCCATCAGTGGGTCTAAGGCTGGCTACACCTTC. It codes for CAISGSKAGYTF.

This sequence joins TRBV4-1 and TRBJ2-7; the D is unclear. The V end lost 0 bases, the J end lost 6 bases, and 18 bases lay between the germline ends. The CDR3 contains 16 residues. Germline V gene sequence: CDR1 MGHRA, CDR2 YSYEKL. DNA of the CDR3: TGCGCCAGCAGCCAAGATCAGAGGACGGTTCTGGGCGAGCAGTACTTC. Its translation is CASSQDQRTVLGEQYF.

J is TRBJ1-5 and V is TRBV29-1; 7 nucleotides line up with TRBD1. The CDR3 spans 16 residues. CDR1 is SQVTM and CDR2 is ANQGSEA in the germline V gene. The ends lost 6 bases at V and 0 bases at J; junction bases unmatched: 11. The CDR3 sequence: CSVGEGGQYSNQPQHF. The CDR3 nucleotides read TGCAGCGTGGGGGAAGGGGGCCAATATAGCAATCAGCCCCAGCATTTT.

The chain combines TRBV7-2 with TRBJ2-3, with 8 bases fitting TRBD2. The trim removed 7 bases at V and 7 bases at J, leaving 4 bases unmatched. Per germline, CDR1 SGHTA and CDR2 FQGNSA. The CDR3 covers 12 residues. The CDR3: CASKPGGNTQYF. In DNA form, the CDR3 reads TGTGCCAGCAAGCCGGGAGGGAATACGCAGTATTTT.

The genes are TRBV7-2 and TRBJ2-7; possibly TRBD1 for D (5 bases). Germline loops: CDR1 SGHTA, CDR2 FQGNSA. The CDR3 is 14 amino acids. The V gene lost 3 bases and the J gene lost 6 bases, with 15 bases spanning the gap. The CDR3 here is CASSLRRDSSEQYF. The DNA for the CDR3 is TGTGCCAGCAGCTTGCGCAGGGATAGTTCCGAGCAGTACTTC.

The gene calls are TRBV7-3 and TRBJ2-2; 10 bases are shared with TRBD2. The CDR3 runs to 16 residues. CDR1 and CDR2 (germline): SGHTA, FQGTGA. With 2 bases clipped from V and 3 bases from J, the junction kept 3 bases outside the gene matches. The CDR3 nucleotides are TGTGCCAGCAGCTTATCTGGGACTAGCGACACCGGGGAGCTGTTTTTT. This translates into CASSLSGTSDTGELFF.

The chain combines TRBV2 with TRBJ2-7, with TRBD1 matching 11 bases. The V segment lost 7 bases and the J segment 5 bases; nucleotides outside the gene matches: 7. Germline V CDR1 and CDR2: SNHLY, FYNNEI. The CDR3 contains 14 residues. The CDR3 loop is CASKRDRGSHEQYF. DNA for the CDR3: TGTGCCAGCAAGAGGGACAGGGGGAGCCACGAGCAGTACTTC.

A note on this clone: The same CDR3 can be traced to other DNA sequences in this sample. The gene calls are TRBV10-3 and TRBJ2-5; the D call may be TRBD1 or TRBD2 (5 bases each). The CDR3 contains 14 residues. V shed 0 bases and J shed 1 base, with 6 bases lying between them. Germline assignment: CDR1 ENHRY and CDR2 SYGVKD. The CDR3 protein is CAISESGGQETQYF. CDR3 bases: TGTGCCATCAGTGAGTCTGGGGGCCAAGAGACCCAGTACTTC.

A word on this clone: Additional DNA sequences in this sample encode the identical CDR3. The V and J genes are TRBV9 and TRBJ2-2; 11 positions agree with TRBD1. Unmatched junction bases numbered 3, after V lost 0 bases and J lost 11 bases. Germline V gives CDR1 SGDLS, CDR2 YYNGEE. The CDR3 loop spans 14 amino acids. CDR3 in amino acids: CASSVVGTGGELFF. CDR3 DNA sequence: TGTGCCAGCAGCGTAGTTGGGACAGGGGGAGAGCTGTTTTTT.

This clone appeared a single time. Other DNA variants within this sample encode the same CDR3. CDR3 region: CASSPARYEQYF. In DNA, the CDR3 is TGTGCCAGCTCACCAGCCAGGTACGAGCAGTACTTC. J is TRBJ2-7 and V is TRBV18; D call uncertain. With 2 bases removed from V and 4 bases from J, the gap between germline ends came to 6 bases. From germline, CDR1 is KGHSH and CDR2 LQKENI. This CDR3 region has 12 residues.

Comment on this clone: The sample has other DNA sequences that encode this CDR3 too. This chain joins TRBV28 and TRBJ2-5; no reliable D call. V was shortened by 5 bases and J by 2 bases, with 9 bases between the two germline ends. The CDR3 has 13 amino acids. Germline values: CDR1 MDHEN, CDR2 SYDVKM. CDR3 protein: CASSLTVQETQYF. CDR3 coding DNA: TGTGCCAGCAGTCTGACCGTACAAGAGACCCAGTACTTC.

As concerns this clone: One junction end disagrees with the germline gene, perhaps due to a read error. The chain combines TRBV7-2 with TRBJ2-1, with D maybe TRBD2 (5 bases). This CDR3 spans 13 amino acids. Germline values: CDR1 SGHTA, CDR2 FQGNSA. This CDR3 reads CASSLARLSEQFF. In nucleotides, the CDR3 is TGTGCCAGCAGCCTAGCCAGACTGAGTGAGCAGTTCTTC.

This clone was seen a single time. V usage is TRBV30 and J usage is TRBJ1-5; perhaps TRBD1 as D (5 bases). CDR3 length: 13 residues. Germline V lookup: CDR1 GTSNPN, CDR2 SVGIG (reference sequence). The V end lost 5 bases, the J end lost 0 bases, and 8 bases lay between the germline ends. The CDR3 nucleotides are TGTGCCTGGCCAGGGTATAGCAATCAGCCCCAGCATTTT. Its translation is CAWPGYSNQPQHF.

The rearrangement joins TRBV6-4 to TRBJ1-2, with 8 positions matching TRBD1. The CDR3 totals 15 residues. The junction had 11 bases not matched to a gene; V was cut back by 6 bases and J by 5 bases. Germline V gene sequence: CDR1 MRHNA, CDR2 SNTAGT. In DNA, the CDR3 is TGTGCCAGCAGGGAGTCTGGGACAGGTCCTTATGGCTACACCTTC. This encodes CASRESGTGPYGYTF.

Details on this clone: Distinct nucleotide sequences in the sample also encode this CDR3. The J gene is TRBJ2-7, the V gene TRBV4-2, with D hard to call. V was trimmed by 0 bases and J by 2 bases, leaving 8 bases between them. CDR3 size: 14 residues. Germline V gene sequence: CDR1 LGHNA, CDR2 YNFKEQ. CDR3 region: CASSQDRRTYEQYF. In DNA, the CDR3 is TGTGCCAGCAGCCAAGATCGGCGGACCTACGAGCAGTACTTC.

The genes are TRBV2 and TRBJ1-2; unclear D gene. Germline CDR1 is SNHLY and CDR2 is FYNNEI. The CDR3 consists of 13 residues. V shed 4 bases and J shed 7 bases, with 13 bases lying between them. The CDR3 bases are TGTGCCAGCAGTGTTAGTATGGAGGGTGGCTACACCTTC. Encoded protein: CASSVSMEGGYTF.

The chain has TRBV6-1 and TRBJ2-3; possibly TRBD2 for D (6 bases). The CDR3 is made up of 15 amino acids. The V end lost 3 bases, the J end lost 1 base, and 11 bases lay between the germline ends. The germline gives CDR1 MNHNS, CDR2 SASEGT. CDR3 sequence: CASSDSLAGTDTQYF. CDR3 nucleotides: TGTGCCAGCAGTGATTCACTAGCCGGCACAGATACGCAGTATTTT.

The gene calls are TRBV29-1 and TRBJ2-7; 7 nucleotides align to TRBD2. Germline lookup yields CDR1 SQVTM and CDR2 ANQGSEA. V was pared by 4 bases and J by 6 bases, with 6 bases of the junction left unmatched. The CDR3 is 12 amino acids. The CDR3 loop reads CSVALREGEQYF. The CDR3 nucleotides read TGCAGCGTTGCTCTCAGGGAGGGCGAGCAGTACTTC.

The CDR3 loop is CASSEVGYSTDTQYF. In DNA form, the CDR3 reads TGTGCCAGCAGTGAAGTGGGGTATTCCACAGATACGCAGTATTTT. This rearrangement joins TRBV2 to TRBJ2-3; D is unresolved. The CDR3 has 15 amino acids. CDR1 is SNHLY, CDR2 FYNNEI, per germline. V lost 1 base to trimming and J lost 2 bases, with 10 bases between them.

CDR3 sequence reads: CASSYPRLGGDYEQYF. The DNA of the CDR3 is TGTGCCAGCAGTTACCCTAGGTTGGGGGGGGACTACGAGCAGTACTTC. V and J are TRBV6-6 and TRBJ2-7, with TRBD2 identical over 7 bases. The germline CDR1 and CDR2 sequences are MNHNY and SVGAGI (reference sequence). V dropped 2 bases and J dropped 3; count of bases not matched to a gene: 10. The CDR3 is made up of 16 amino acids.

The gene calls are TRBV11-2 and TRBJ2-7; 8 bases line up with TRBD1. CDR1 and CDR2 (germline): SGHAT, FQNNGV. CDR3 length: 14 amino acids. V was pared by 5 bases and J by 3 bases, with 6 bases of the junction left unmatched. CDR3 nucleotide sequence: TGTGCCAGCAGCCCGAGGACAGGGAACTACGAGCAGTACTTC. This codes for CASSPRTGNYEQYF.

The rearrangement links TRBV11-2 to TRBJ2-7; TRBD2 agrees at 7 bases. The CDR3 length is 16 residues. V dropped 7 bases and J dropped 0; count of bases not matched to a gene: 12. In germline, CDR1 is SGHAT, CDR2 FQNNGV. CDR3 sequence: CASTRSGTIISYEQYF. As DNA, the CDR3 is TGTGCCAGCACACGATCTGGGACTATAATCTCCTACGAGCAGTACTTC. The entire variable domain, with the rest obtained from reference TRBV11-2 and TRBJ2-7, is as follows: EAGVAQSPRYKIIEKRQSVAFWCNPISGHATLYWYQQILGQGPKLLIQFQNNGVVDDSQLPKDRFSAERLKGVDSTLKIQPAKLEDSAVYLCASTRSGTIISYEQYFGPGTRLTVT.